The entry that follows covers one T cell receptor beta chain sequence. The clone's antigen remains unknown. Base qualities are not at hand, and no much larger clone is one base apart. The data stem from a study of PD-L1 blockade in urothelial cancer (dated by TCRdb to about 2017). Context from the whole study: Therapy was started at some point between 2014 and 2016 for all patients, and atezolizumab 1,200 mg was administered intravenously every 3 weeks. About nine tenths of the roughly 30 patients were males with bladder-origin urothelial cancer, and about 65% of the 29 reported a prior smoking history. Patients had an ECOG performance status of 0 or 1 and had received between 0 and 3 prior chemotherapy regimens. Blood samples were analyzed at 3 weeks after treatment start (second dose) and at 6 weeks after treatment start. Blood samples gave median yields of around 140,000 T cells and 65,000 to 85,000 unique TCRs, along with a median clonality of about 0.084. An exploratory multi-omic analysis was conducted of the somatic, immune and clinical correlates of response to PD-L1 blockade with atezolizumab in urothelial cancer. Pretreatment tumor samples, along with matched peripheral blood collected serially before and after atezolizumab treatment, underwent TCR sequencing. Progression-free survival longer than 6 months counted as durable clinical benefit, and TCR features were additionally tested against both progression-free and overall survival. In the same patients, whole exome sequencing and RNA sequencing of pretreatment tumors were performed in addition to TCR sequencing. Durable clinical benefit was achieved by nine patients but not by the remaining 20. Pretreatment blood TCR-seq was available for under 35 patients, at least one posttreatment blood collection was obtained for 25 or so patients, and tumor TCR-seq was available for 25 or so patients. Findings and caveats that apply to the study as a whole: A pretreatment peripheral blood TCR clonality below the median was linked to improved progression-free and overall survival. Small sample size (n ≈ 28) and many exploratory analyses mean the results are intended to be hypothesis-generating. Among patients with durable benefit, tumor-associated TCR clones showed greater expansion in peripheral blood 3 weeks after treatment started (n ≈ 20, p = 0.022).

According to the germline V gene, CDR1 reads LGHNA and CDR2 reads YNFKEQ. The CDR3 runs 16 residues from the cysteine to the phenylalanine. Of all the DNA, just the CDR3 is kept, 48 bases in frame from base 1. V lost 1 base and J lost 8 bases, and the count of bases not matched to a germline gene is 5. The time point label for this specimen denotes: peripheral blood 6 weeks after treatment start. A total of some 30 patients with locally advanced or metastatic urothelial carcinoma, treated at Memorial Sloan Kettering on a trial protocol, made up the cohort. Peripheral blood mononuclear cells were collected from each patient pretreatment and during treatment, giving between 1 and 8 total time points per patient. The Qiagen DNeasy Blood extraction kit was used to purify genomic DNA from total PBMCs and tumor samples. PBMCs were collected pretreatment and during treatment, and were isolated and stored as previously described.

Synthetic TCR analog templates were spiked into each PCR to estimate absolute template abundance from read counts. TCRbeta CDR3 regions were amplified from genomic DNA with bias-controlled V and J gene primers using the immunoSEQ assay. Sequencing of rearranged TCRbeta segments was done at approximately 20X coverage. The published analysis was carried out like this. Clustering was used to correct sequencing errors, and CDR3s were annotated against IMGT to assign V, D and J genes. Only productive TCRbeta rearrangements were used in downstream analyses, excluding out-of-frame or stop-codon sequences. Clonality was computed as one minus Shannon entropy normalized by the log of the number of unique productive sequences. Fisher's exact test with Benjamini-Hochberg correction, using a cutoff of adjusted p below 0.01, was how clones that differed between time points or between blood and tumor were identified. In its TCRdb copy, this immuneACCESS table keeps in-frame sequences only and misses some clones. Where compared with another copy, unresolved V genes explain less than half of these, and the others have no known cause. D and trimming come from the DNA, and the V and J calls and clone size come from that table. The sample table records 20,000 to 25,000 clones; about 93% of these occur just once. Around 10% of the sample lies in the top ten.

The clonotype originates from a woman aged 55-70 years with urothelial cancer. This chain joins TRBV4-2 to TRBJ2-2, with 12 bases matching TRBD2. The specimen was PBMCs, collected around atezolizumab (anti-PD-L1) treatment. The CDR3 loop reads CASSQVLAGGLGELFF. In nucleotide form, the sequence is TGTGCCAGCAGCCAAGTACTAGCGGGGGGCCTAGGGGAGCTGTTTTTT.